This TCR beta chain was obtained from a study of blood T cell repertoires in COVID-19. V was pared by 1 base and J by 4 bases, with 11 bases between. The CDR3 length is 14 residues. CDR1 and CDR2 (germline): GTSNPN, SVGIG (reference sequence). As originally analysed: By means of reference gene primer amplification, nucleated cell counts were estimated. Sequenced by immunoSEQ multiplex PCR; TCRdb stores in-frame clones only, minus some. The V and J calls and clone size were taken over from that table, and D and trimming were inferred from the DNA. The repertoire holds 75,000 to 100,000 clones, with around nine tenths as singletons.

The sample comprised peripheral blood. J is TRBJ2-1 and V is TRBV30, with D perhaps matching TRBD2 (6 bases). This sequence was found in a human donor in a cohort sampled during active COVID-19. CDR3 bases: TGTGCCTGGAGTGGGGGGGTCCTGTACAATGAGCAGTTCTTC. It specifies CAWSGGVLYNEQFF.